Listed below are T cell receptor beta chains from one sample, sequenced in a study of siplizumab effects on memory and regulatory T cells. Sequencing used immunoSEQ multiplex PCR; TCRdb keeps in-frame clones, though not all of them. The sample consists of approximately 48,000 clones, roughly 92% of them appearing once. Sequencing input: CD8+ T cells sorted from blood. The receptors here all came from a human donor in good health. The CDR3 runs from the conserved cysteine through the conserved F or W.

j_gene: TRBJ1-1
v_gene: TRBV27
CDR3aa: CASSLRLDRDANTEAFF

j_gene: TRBJ2-7
v_gene: TRBV28
CDR3aa: CASSPQDLGGASYEQYF

j_gene: TRBJ2-7
v_gene: TRBV4-1
CDR3aa: CASSHRGDYEQYF

j_gene: TRBJ2-7
v_gene: TRBV19
CDR3aa: CASSYSGTGTYEQYF

j_gene: TRBJ2-1
v_gene: TRBV25-1
CDR3aa: CASSEARPTINEQFF

j_gene: TRBJ2-1
v_gene: TRBV28
CDR3aa: CASSFVPPNEQLF

j_gene: TRBJ2-4
v_gene: TRBV13
CDR3aa: CASSPETGRNIQYF

j_gene: TRBJ2-1
v_gene: TRBV28
CDR3aa: CASSSPIIRQESSYNEQFF

j_gene: TRBJ1-2
v_gene: TRBV7-9
CDR3aa: CASSYGTDYGYTF

j_gene: TRBJ2-5
v_gene: TRBV18
CDR3aa: CASPYDREETQYF

j_gene: TRBJ2-1
v_gene: TRBV7-3
CDR3aa: CASRHQTGDEQFF

j_gene: TRBJ1-2
v_gene: TRBV5-6
CDR3aa: CASSLDGDTGYTF

j_gene: TRBJ2-1
v_gene: TRBV6-1
CDR3aa: CASSEQPSAGVSNEQFF

j_gene: TRBJ2-3
v_gene: TRBV7-3
CDR3aa: CASSLTTSGRRTDTQYF

j_gene: TRBJ2-7
v_gene: TRBV7-9
CDR3aa: CASSLSAGPYEQYF

j_gene: TRBJ2-1
v_gene: TRBV28
CDR3aa: CASSLTVSYNEQFF

j_gene: TRBJ2-7
v_gene: TRBV27
CDR3aa: CASSSDRVSPNEQYF

j_gene: TRBJ2-3
v_gene: TRBV7-7
CDR3aa: CASSENGLSIDTQYF

j_gene: TRBJ2-3
v_gene: TRBV28
CDR3aa: CASSFSVGVTDTQYF

j_gene: TRBJ2-1
v_gene: TRBV6-1
CDR3aa: CASSAGRLAGLYNEQFF

j_gene: TRBJ1-5
v_gene: TRBV5-1
CDR3aa: CASSTGTGDNQPQHF

j_gene: TRBJ2-2
v_gene: TRBV27
CDR3aa: CASSKISAGRANTGELFF

j_gene: TRBJ2-1
v_gene: TRBV30
CDR3aa: CAWSLGEIGNEQFF

j_gene: TRBJ2-3
v_gene: TRBV9
CDR3aa: CASSLGGLARSTDTQYF

j_gene: TRBJ1-2
v_gene: TRBV5-1
CDR3aa: CASSLDPDRVTGYTF

j_gene: TRBJ2-7
v_gene: TRBV27
CDR3aa: CASSSTDSPYEQYF

j_gene: TRBJ1-1
v_gene: TRBV2
CDR3aa: CASRDDWRGTEAFF

j_gene: TRBJ1-1
v_gene: TRBV9
CDR3aa: CASSVDWFSNTEAFF

j_gene: TRBJ2-7
v_gene: TRBV6-1
CDR3aa: CASSGHAAYEQYF

j_gene: TRBJ1-1
v_gene: TRBV28
CDR3aa: CASSRGTEAFF

j_gene: TRBJ2-1
v_gene: TRBV27
CDR3aa: CASSFTQHEQFF